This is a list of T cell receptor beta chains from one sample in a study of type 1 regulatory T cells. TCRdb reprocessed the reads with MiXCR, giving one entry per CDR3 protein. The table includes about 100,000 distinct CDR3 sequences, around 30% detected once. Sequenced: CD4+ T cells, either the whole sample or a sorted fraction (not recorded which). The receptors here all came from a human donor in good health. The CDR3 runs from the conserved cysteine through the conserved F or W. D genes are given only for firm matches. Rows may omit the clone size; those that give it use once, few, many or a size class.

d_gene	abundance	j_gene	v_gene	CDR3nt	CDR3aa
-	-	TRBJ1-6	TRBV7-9	TGTGCCAGCAGCCGATTAATCCAGGGGTCCAATTTACCCCTCCACTTT	CASSRLIQGSNLPLHF
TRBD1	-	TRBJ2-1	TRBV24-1	TGTGCCACCAGTGAAACCGGGACAGGGGGATTTAGGGGGAATGAGCAGTTCTTC	CATSETGTGGFRGNEQFF
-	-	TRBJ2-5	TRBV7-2	TGTGCCAGCAGCTTAGAGGTGGGTCGGTACCACGAGACCCAGTACTTC	CASSLEVGRYHETQYF
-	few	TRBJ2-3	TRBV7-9	TGTGCCAGCAGCCCAGTCGCGGTCACAGATACGCAGTATTTT	CASSPVAVTDTQYF
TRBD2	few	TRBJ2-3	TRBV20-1	TGCAGTGCTAGAGAGGGACTAGCGATTGATACGCAGTATTTT	CSAREGLAIDTQYF
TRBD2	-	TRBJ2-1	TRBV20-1	TGCAGTGCCGTCCTCACTAGCGGGAGGGTCCATGAGCAGTTCTTC	CSAVLTSGRVHEQFF
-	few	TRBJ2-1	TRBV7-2	TGTGCCAGCAGCTTAGGCCAGCCCTACAATGAGCAGTTCTTC	CASSLGQPYNEQFF
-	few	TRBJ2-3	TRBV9	TGTGCCAGCAGCGTAGCTGGGGCGTTCGCAGATACGCAGTATTTT	CASSVAGAFADTQYF
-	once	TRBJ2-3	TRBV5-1	TGCGCCAGCAGCTTGGCCCGGCCCACAGATACGCAGTATTTT	CASSLARPTDTQYF
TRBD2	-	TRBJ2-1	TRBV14	TGTGCCAGCAGCGCGCGGCCCCCTGGTCGGCTAGCGGGACGCTTGAAGGTAGATGAGCAGTTCTTC	CASSARPPGRLAGRLKVDEQFF
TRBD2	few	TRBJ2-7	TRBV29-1	TGCAGCGTTGGGGGGGGAACCGTCTACGAGCAGTACTTC	CSVGGGTVYEQYF
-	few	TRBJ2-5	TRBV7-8	TGTGCCAGCAGCTTCGACAGAGACCAAGAGACCCAGTACTTC	CASSFDRDQETQYF
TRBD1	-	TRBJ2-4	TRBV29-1	TGCAGCGTCCAAGTGTCCACAGGGGGCGTCCGTGGAAACATTCAGTACTTC	CSVQVSTGGVRGNIQYF
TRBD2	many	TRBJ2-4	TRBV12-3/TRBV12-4	TGTGCCAGCAGTTTCGGACTAGCGGGAGGACAGGGGAACATTCAGTACTTC	CASSFGLAGGQGNIQYF
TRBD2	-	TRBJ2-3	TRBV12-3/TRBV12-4	TGTGCCAGCAGATGGGATAGCGGGAGTAGAACAGATACGCAGTATTTT	CASRWDSGSRTDTQYF
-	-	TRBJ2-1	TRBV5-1	TGCGCCAGCAGCTCGGAGGGTAGATCCCGCTCCTACAATGAGCAGTTCTTC	CASSSEGRSRSYNEQFF
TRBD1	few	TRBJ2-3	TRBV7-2	TGTGCCAGCAGCCCCCGCCGGGACAGGGCGGGAGATACGCAGTATTTT	CASSPRRDRAGDTQYF
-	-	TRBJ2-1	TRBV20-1	TGCAGTGCTAGATCGGGACCTCCTTGGGGGAACAATGAGCAGTTCTTC	CSARSGPPWGNNEQFF
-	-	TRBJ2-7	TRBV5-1	TGCGCCAGCCGAGGTTCGGGAGTATTAGAATCCTACGAGCAGTACTTC	CASRGSGVLESYEQYF
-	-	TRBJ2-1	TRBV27	TGTGCCAGCCGCGAAGCGGCAGACTACAATGAGCAGTTCTTC	CASREAADYNEQFF
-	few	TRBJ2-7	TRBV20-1	TGCAGTGCTACCGGACAGAGCTCCTACGAGCAGTACTTC	CSATGQSSYEQYF
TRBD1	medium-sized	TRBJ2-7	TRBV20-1	TGCAGTGCTAGCACGACAGGGAAAGTCCTCTACGAGCAGTACTTC	CSASTTGKVLYEQYF
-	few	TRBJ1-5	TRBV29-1	TGCAGCGTTGGGGAAATCAATCAGCCCCAGCATTTT	CSVGEINQPQHF
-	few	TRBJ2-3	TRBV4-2	TGTGCCAGCAGCCAGGGTGGGCTCGGAGATACGCAGTATTTT	CASSQGGLGDTQYF
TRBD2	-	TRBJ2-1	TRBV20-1	TGCAGTGCTAGAGATGTGGTAGCGGGAGATGAGCAGTTCTTC	CSARDVVAGDEQFF
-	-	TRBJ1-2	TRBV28	TGTGCCAGCAGTTTGGACCGGGATGGCTACACCTTC	CASSLDRDGYTF
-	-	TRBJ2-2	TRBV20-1	TGCAGTGCTAGGAAACAGACCGGGGAGCTGTTTTTT	CSARKQTGELFF
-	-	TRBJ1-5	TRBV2	TGTGCCAGCACCGAGCTCCAGCGAAGCAATCAGCCCCAGCATTTT	CASTELQRSNQPQHF
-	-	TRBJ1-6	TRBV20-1	TGCAGTGCATCGGACCGGATAGCCCTCCACTTT	CSASDRIALHF
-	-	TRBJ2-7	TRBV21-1	TGTGCCAGCCACTCCAGGGGTCTCCCCTACGAGCAGTACTTC	CASHSRGLPYEQYF
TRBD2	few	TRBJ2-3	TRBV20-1	TGCAGCGCACGACCCCCAGCGGGAGAGACCACAGATACGCAGTATTTT	CSARPPAGETTDTQYF
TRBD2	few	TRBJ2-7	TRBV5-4	TGTGCCAGCAGCTTGGGACTAGCGGGAGAACCCTCCTACGAGCAGTACTTC	CASSLGLAGEPSYEQYF
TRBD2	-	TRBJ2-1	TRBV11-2	TGTGCCGGGGGGGGACTAGCGGGAGGGCGCTACAATGAGCAGTTCTTC	CAGGGLAGGRYNEQFF
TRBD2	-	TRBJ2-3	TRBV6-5	TGTGCCAGCAGTTACCAGCGGGAGGGAGATACGCAGTATTTT	CASSYQREGDTQYF
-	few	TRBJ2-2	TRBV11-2	TGTGCCAGCAGCTTAGTGGAGTCTGCCGGGGAGCTGTTTTTT	CASSLVESAGELFF
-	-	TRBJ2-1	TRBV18	TGTGCCAGCTCACCACCGGTCGGGAGTGCCTACAATGAGCAGTTCTTC	CASSPPVGSAYNEQFF
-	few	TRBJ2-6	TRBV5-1	TGCGCCAGCAGCTTGATAGGACGCTCTGGGGCCAACGTCCTGACTTTC	CASSLIGRSGANVLTF
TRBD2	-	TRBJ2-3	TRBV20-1	TGCAGTGCTAACCCGGGACTAGCGGAAATTACTCGAGATACGCAGTATTTT	CSANPGLAEITRDTQYF
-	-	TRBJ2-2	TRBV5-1	TGCGCCAGCAGCTTGGGTGGCGGCGCGAACACCGGGGAGCTGTTTTTT	CASSLGGGANTGELFF
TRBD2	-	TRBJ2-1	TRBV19	TGTGCCAGTAGTATAGGACTAGCGGGGGCAGGAAATGAGCAGTTCTTC	CASSIGLAGAGNEQFF
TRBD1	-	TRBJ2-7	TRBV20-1	TGCAGTGCTAGAGGACAGGGCGGGTTCTACGAGCAGTACTTC	CSARGQGGFYEQYF
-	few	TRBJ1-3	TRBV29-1	TGCAGCGTTGAACTTTCTGGAAACACCATATATTTT	CSVELSGNTIYF
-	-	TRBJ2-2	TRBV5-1	TGCGCCAGCAGCTTGTTAGCTGACACCGGGGAGCTGTTTTTT	CASSLLADTGELFF
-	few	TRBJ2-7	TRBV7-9	TGTGCCAGCAGCTTTCAGGGGTCGAGCGAGCAGTACTTC	CASSFQGSSEQYF
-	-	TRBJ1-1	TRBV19	TGTGCCAGTCGTGGCAGGATGAACACTGAAGCTTTCTTT	CASRGRMNTEAFF
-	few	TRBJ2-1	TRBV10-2	TGCGCCAGCAGTGAGTATGAGCAGTTCTTC	CASSEYEQFF
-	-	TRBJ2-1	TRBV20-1	TGCAGTGCAGCCCCTAGCAACAATTACAATGAGCAGTTCTTC	CSAAPSNNYNEQFF
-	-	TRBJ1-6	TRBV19	TGTGCCAGTAGTATAGCCCGCGCAGCCAATTCACCCCTCCACTTT	CASSIARAANSPLHF
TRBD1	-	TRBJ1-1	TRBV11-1	TGTGCCAGCAGCTTAGCGCTGGCAGGGGGCACTGAAGCTTTCTTT	CASSLALAGGTEAFF
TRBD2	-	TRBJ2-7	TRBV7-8	TGTGCCAGCAGCTTAAGGGATGGTCCAAGCGGGAGGGCCTCCTACGAGCAGTACTTC	CASSLRDGPSGRASYEQYF
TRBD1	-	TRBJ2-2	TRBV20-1	TGCAGTGCTAGTAGACGGGACAGCTCAATCGGGGAGCTGTTTTTT	CSASRRDSSIGELFF